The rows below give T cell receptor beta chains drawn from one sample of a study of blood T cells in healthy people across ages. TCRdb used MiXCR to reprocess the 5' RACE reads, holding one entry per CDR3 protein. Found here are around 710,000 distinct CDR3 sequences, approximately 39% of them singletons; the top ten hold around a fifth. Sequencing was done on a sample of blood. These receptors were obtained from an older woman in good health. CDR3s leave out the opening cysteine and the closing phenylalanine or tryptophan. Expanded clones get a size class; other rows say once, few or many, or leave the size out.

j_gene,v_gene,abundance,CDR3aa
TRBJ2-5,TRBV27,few,ASSPFPGWLGTQY
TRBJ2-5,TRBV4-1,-,ASSHPLGGQEAQY
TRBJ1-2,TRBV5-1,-,ASSLTAYDRGDGYT
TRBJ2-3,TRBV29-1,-,SVEDRLFLVQY
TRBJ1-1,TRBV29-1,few,SVIIQGVEAF
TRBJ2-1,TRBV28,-,ASCLIGGDNEQF
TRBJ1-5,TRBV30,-,AWSRDSFNQPQH
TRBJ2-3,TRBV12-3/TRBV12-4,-,ASSFGGLAGGRSTDTQY
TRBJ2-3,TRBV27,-,ASSFQGTWTDTQY
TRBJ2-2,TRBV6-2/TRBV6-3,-,ASSYDSSRELF
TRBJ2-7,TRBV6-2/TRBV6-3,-,ASSRLAGPAVSYEQY
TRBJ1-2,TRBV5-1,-,ASSDGGASYGYT
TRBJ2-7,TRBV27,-,ASRMTGGIEQY
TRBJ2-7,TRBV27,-,ASSLSGHLQSEQY
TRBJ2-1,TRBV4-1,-,ASSRLTSGYNEQF
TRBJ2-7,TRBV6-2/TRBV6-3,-,ASSVQAETRTYEQY
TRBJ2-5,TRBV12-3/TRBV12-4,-,ASSRETGAQETQY
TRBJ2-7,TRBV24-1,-,ATSDFRGYHTYEQY
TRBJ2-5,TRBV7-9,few,ASSLRHGQETQY
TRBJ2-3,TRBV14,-,ASSHSTVQTTQY
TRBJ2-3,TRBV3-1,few,ASSPYGTDTQY
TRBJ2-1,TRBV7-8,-,ASSPDRPGIKRNEQF
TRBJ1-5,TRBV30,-,AWSIGGDQPQH
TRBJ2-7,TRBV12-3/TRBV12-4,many,ASSPLAGEQY
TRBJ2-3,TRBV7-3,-,ASSLSGPRGADTQY
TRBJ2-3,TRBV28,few,ASSSDRDATSTDTQY
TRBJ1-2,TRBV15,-,ATSTEGYYGYT
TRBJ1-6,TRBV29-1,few,SARSTGANSPLH
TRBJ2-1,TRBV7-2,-,ASSFGTSGNNEQF
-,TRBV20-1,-,SAREAGPLSEQY
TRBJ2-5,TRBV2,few,ASSEGTGQETQY
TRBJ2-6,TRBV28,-,ASSSRQGPISGANVLT
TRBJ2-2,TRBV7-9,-,ASSFRTWSIGELF
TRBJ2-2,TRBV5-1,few,ASSFFSPQGTGELF
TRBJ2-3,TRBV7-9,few,ASSPPEATDTQY
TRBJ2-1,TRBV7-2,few,ASSLDSGSSYNEQF
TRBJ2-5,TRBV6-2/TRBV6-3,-,ASSPPDTRGAETQY
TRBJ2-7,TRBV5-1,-,ASSLTGSTYEQY
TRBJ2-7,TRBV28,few,ASSLLRGRGGRKSSYEQY
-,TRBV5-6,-,ASSGSRDAYEQY
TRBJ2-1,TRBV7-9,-,ASSLELGVFYNEQF
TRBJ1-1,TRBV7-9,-,ASSVDYAEAF
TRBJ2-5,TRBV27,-,ARRSHGSANEQY